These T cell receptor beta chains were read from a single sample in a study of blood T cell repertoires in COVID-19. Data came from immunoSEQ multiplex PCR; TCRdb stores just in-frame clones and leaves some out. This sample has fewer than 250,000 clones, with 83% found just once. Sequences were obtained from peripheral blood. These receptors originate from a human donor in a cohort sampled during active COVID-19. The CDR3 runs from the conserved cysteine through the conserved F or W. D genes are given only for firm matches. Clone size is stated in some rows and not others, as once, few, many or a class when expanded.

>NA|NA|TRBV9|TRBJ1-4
TGTGCCAGCAGCGTACAAGCCTTTAATGAAAAACTGTTTTTT
CASSVQAFNEKLFF
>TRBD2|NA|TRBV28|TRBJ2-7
TGTGCCAGCACCGGAGGGGGACTAGCCCTATCCTACGAGCAGTACTTC
CASTGGGLALSYEQYF
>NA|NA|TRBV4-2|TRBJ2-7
TGTGCCAGCAGCCAAGTAGGAGCTTACGAGCAGTACTTC
CASSQVGAYEQYF
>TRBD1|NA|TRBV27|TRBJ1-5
TGTGCCAGCAGTTTATCATTTATGGAGGACAGGAGGCATAGCAATCAGCCCCAGCATTTT
CASSLSFMEDRRHSNQPQHF
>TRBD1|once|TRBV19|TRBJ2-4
TGTGCCAGTAGTCCCCGGACAGGGGGCAAAAACATTCAGTACTTC
CASSPRTGGKNIQYF
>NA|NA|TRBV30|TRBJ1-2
TGTGCCTGGAGTGTACCGTGGAGGGCCACCCATGGCTACACCTTC
CAWSVPWRATHGYTF
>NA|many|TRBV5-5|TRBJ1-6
TGTGCCAGCAGCTTTGGTCTCCCTAGATTCTATAATTCACCCCTCCACTTT
CASSFGLPRFYNSPLHF
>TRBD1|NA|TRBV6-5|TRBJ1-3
TGTGCCAGCAGGAGGGGGCGGTTGACTGGAAACACCATATATTTT
CASRRGRLTGNTIYF
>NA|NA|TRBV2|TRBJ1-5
TGTGCCAGCAGCCTACAGGGTCAGCCCCAGCATTTT
CASSLQGQPQHF
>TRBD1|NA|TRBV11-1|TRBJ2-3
TGTGCCAGCAGCCGAGGGACAGGGACAGATACGCAGTATTTT
CASSRGTGTDTQYF
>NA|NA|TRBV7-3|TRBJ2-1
TGTGCCAGCAGCTTAATCCAGGGATCCGATGAGCAGTTCTTC
CASSLIQGSDEQFF
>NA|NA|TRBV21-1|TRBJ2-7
TGTGCCAGCAGCAAAGGGTTCGGGGGGCACTACGAGCAGTACTTC
CASSKGFGGHYEQYF
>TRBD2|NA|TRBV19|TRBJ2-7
TGTGCCAGTAGTATGCGGGCCTCCCCCGCGGGAGGCCCCTACGAGCAGTACTTC
CASSMRASPAGGPYEQYF
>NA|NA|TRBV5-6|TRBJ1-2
TGTGCCAGCTACAGTTGGGGCAGAGCTAACTATGGCTACACCTTC
CASYSWGRANYGYTF
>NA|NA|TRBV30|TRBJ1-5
TGTGCCTGGAGTGTACTTGGTATCGGCAATCAGCCCCAGCATTTT
CAWSVLGIGNQPQHF
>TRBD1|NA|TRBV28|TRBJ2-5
TGTGCCAGCAGCCCTGAGACAGGGATTAGGGAGACCCAGTACTTC
CASSPETGIRETQYF